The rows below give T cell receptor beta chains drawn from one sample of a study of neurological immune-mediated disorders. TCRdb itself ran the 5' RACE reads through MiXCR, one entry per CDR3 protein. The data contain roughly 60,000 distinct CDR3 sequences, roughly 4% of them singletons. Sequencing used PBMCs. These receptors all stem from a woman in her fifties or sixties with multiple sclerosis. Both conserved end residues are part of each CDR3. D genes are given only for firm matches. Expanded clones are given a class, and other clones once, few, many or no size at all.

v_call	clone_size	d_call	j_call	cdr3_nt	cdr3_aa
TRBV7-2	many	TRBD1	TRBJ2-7	TGTGCCAGCAGCCCCGGGACAGGCTACGAGCAGTACTTC	CASSPGTGYEQYF
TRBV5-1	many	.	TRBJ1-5	TGCGCCAGCAGCTTGGCAGGGGAGGTAAAGCAGCCCCAGCATTTT	CASSLAGEVKQPQHF
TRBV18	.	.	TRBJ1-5	TGTGCCAGCTCACCTAGGGGTAATCAGCCCCAGAATTTT	CASSPRGNQPQNF
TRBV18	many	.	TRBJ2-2	TGTGCCAGCTCACCTCAGGGGATCACTAGAGACGGGGAGCTGTTTTTT	CASSPQGITRDGELFF
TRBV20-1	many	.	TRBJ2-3	TGCAGTGCTGCGAGGAGAGGTACGCAGTATTTT	CSAARRGTQYF
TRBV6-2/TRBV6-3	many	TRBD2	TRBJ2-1	TGTGCCAGCAGTCTAGGACTAGCGGGAGGGTGGAATGAGCAGTTCTTC	CASSLGLAGGWNEQFF
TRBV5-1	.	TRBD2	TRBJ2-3	TGCGCCAGCAGCACACTAGCGGGGACCACAGATACGCAGTATTTT	CASSTLAGTTDTQYF
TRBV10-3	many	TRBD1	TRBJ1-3	TGTGCCATCAGAGACACCAGGGGGAAGACCGGAAACACCATATATTTT	CAIRDTRGKTGNTIYF
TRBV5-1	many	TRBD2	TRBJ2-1	TGCGCCAGCAGCTTGGAGCCTAGCGGAGCCTCCTACAATGAGCAGTTCTTC	CASSLEPSGASYNEQFF
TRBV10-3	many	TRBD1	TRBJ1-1	TGTGCCATCAGTAGGACAGGTGACACTGAAGCTTTCTTT	CAISRTGDTEAFF
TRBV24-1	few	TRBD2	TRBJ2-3	TGTGCCACCAGTGATTTTGCGGGAGGTCGAGATACGCAGTATTTT	CATSDFAGGRDTQYF
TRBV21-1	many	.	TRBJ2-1	TGTGCCAGCAGCAAAGAGTGGGGCGGGAGGCCTGAGCAGTTCTTC	CASSKEWGGRPEQFF
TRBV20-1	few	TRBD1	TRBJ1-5	TGCAGTGCTAGAGAAACCTATGGGACAGGCAATCAGCCCCAGAATTTT	CSARETYGTGNQPQNF
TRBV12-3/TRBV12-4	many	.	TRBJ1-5	TGTGCCAGCAGTTTGAGTCTTAATCAGCCCCAGCATTTT	CASSLSLNQPQHF
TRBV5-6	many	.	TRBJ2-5	TGTGCCAGCAGCTTGGTTGCAGGCGAGACCCAGTACTTC	CASSLVAGETQYF
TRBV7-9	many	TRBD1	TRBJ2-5	TGTGCCAGCAGCCGGGGACAGGACCTGTACCAAGAGACCCAGTACTTC	CASSRGQDLYQETQYF
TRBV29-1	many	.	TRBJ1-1	TGCTCAGCCCATTCCAACACTGAAGCTTTCTTT	CSAHSNTEAFF
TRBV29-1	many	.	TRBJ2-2	TGCAGCGGCAAACAGGGCGCGAACACCGGGGAGCTGTTTTTT	CSGKQGANTGELFF
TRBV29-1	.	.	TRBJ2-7	TGCAGCGTTGTTGCCGGGAACCACGAGCAGTACTTC	CSVVAGNHEQYF
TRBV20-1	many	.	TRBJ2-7	TGCAGTGCTAGTCGGACAGACGCCTACGAGCAGTACTTC	CSASRTDAYEQYF
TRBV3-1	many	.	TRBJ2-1	TGTGCCAGCAGCCAAGTCGGCAATGAGCAGTTCTTC	CASSQVGNEQFF
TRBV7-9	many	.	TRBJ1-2	TGTGCCAGCAGCCTCCGGTCGGGCGGCTATGGCTACACCTTC	CASSLRSGGYGYTF
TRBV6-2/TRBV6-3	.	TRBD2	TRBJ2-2	TGTGCCAGCAGCGGCGGGACTAGCGGGATCCGGGAGCTGTTTTTT	CASSGGTSGIRELFF
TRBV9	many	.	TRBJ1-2	TGTGCCAGCAGCGAGACAGCGAACTATGGCTACACCTTC	CASSETANYGYTF
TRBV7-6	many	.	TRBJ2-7	TGTGCCAGCAGCTCCAGACGTTACGAGCAGTACTTC	CASSSRRYEQYF
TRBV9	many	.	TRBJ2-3	TGTGCCAGCAGCGTAGAATGGTCGCCAGGATCCACAGATACGCAGTATTTT	CASSVEWSPGSTDTQYF
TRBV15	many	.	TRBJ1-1	TGTGCCACCCGGGGGCTGACTGAAGCTTTCTTT	CATRGLTEAFF
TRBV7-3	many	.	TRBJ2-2	TGTGCCAGCAGCCCCGCGCGCCGCGGGGAGCTGTTTTTT	CASSPARRGELFF
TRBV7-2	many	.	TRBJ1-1	TGTGCCAGCAGTTCGGACTCAAACACTGAAGCTTTCTTT	CASSSDSNTEAFF
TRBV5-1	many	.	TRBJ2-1	TGCGCCAGCAGCCCTTACGAGGCTCGGGGCAATGAGCAGTTCTTC	CASSPYEARGNEQFF
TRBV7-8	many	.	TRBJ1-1	TGTGCCAGCAGCTTAGTGCTAGGGAACACTGAAGCTTTCTTT	CASSLVLGNTEAFF
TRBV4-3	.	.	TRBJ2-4	TGCGCCAGCAGCCAATCGGGTCCAGGAAACATTCAGTACTTC	CASSQSGPGNIQYF
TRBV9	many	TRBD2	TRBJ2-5	TGTGCCAGCAGCACAACTAGCGGGAGGGCCTACGGGGAGACCCAGTACTTC	CASSTTSGRAYGETQYF
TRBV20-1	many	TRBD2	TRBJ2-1	TGCAGTGCTAGAGATCCCGTGACTAGCGGGGTACTCTACAATGAGCAGTTCTTC	CSARDPVTSGVLYNEQFF
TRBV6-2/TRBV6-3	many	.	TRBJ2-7	TGTGCCAGCAGTTACGCGGGGTCCTACGAGCAGTACTTC	CASSYAGSYEQYF
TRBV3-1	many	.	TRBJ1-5	TGTGCCAGCAGCCAAGGGGATCAGCCCCAGCATTTT	CASSQGDQPQHF
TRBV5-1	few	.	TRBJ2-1	TGCGCCAGCAGCCCCACCGTCGCCGGTGGTGAGCAGTTCTTC	CASSPTVAGGEQFF
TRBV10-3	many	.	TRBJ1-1	TGTGCCATCAGTAGGGTTACGAACACTGAAGCTTTCTTT	CAISRVTNTEAFF
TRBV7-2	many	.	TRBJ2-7	TGTGCCAGCAGCCTCGAGCTACCTCTTACCTACGAGCAGTACTTC	CASSLELPLTYEQYF
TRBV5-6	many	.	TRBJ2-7	TGTGCCAGCAGCTTGAATCGGGAACAGTACTTC	CASSLNREQYF
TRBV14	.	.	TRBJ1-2	TGTGCCAGCAGTCCCCTAAGGGTCAACTATGGCTACACCTTC	CASSPLRVNYGYTF
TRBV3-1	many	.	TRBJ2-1	TGTGCCAGCAGCCAAGAAAAACGGAATCCCCTTGTGGCGTACAATGAGCAGTTCTTC	CASSQEKRNPLVAYNEQFF
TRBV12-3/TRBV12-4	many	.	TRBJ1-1	TGTGCCAGCAGGTTAATGGGGGCCACTGAAGCTTTCTTT	CASRLMGATEAFF
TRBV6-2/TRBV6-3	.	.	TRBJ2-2	TGTGCCAGCAGCGGGATTCGGGGTACGAACACCGGGGAGCTGTTTTTT	CASSGIRGTNTGELFF
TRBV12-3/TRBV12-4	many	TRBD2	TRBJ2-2	TGTGCCAGCAGCCCACGACGGCGGGAGGGGAGAACCGGGGAGCTGTTTTTT	CASSPRRREGRTGELFF
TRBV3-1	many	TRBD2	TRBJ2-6	TGTGCCAGCAGCCCAGCGGGGGCGGTGGGGGCCAACGTCCTGACTTTC	CASSPAGAVGANVLTF
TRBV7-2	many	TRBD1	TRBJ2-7	TGTGCCAGCAGCTTAGCGGGACAGGGGAGGCAGTACTTC	CASSLAGQGRQYF
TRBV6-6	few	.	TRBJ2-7	TGTGCCAGCAGTTACCCAGGGGACTACGAGCAGTACTTC	CASSYPGDYEQYF
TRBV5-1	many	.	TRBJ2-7	TGCGCCAGCAGCTCACCACAGGGTTTCGACTTCTCCTACGAGCAGTACTTC	CASSSPQGFDFSYEQYF
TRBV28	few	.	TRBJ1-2	TGTGCCAGCAGCCTCCGACAGGACGGTGGCTACACCTTC	CASSLRQDGGYTF
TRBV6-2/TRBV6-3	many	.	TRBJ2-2	TGTGCCAGCCATCGAACAGGAGCGTCCCCGGGGGAGCTGTTTTTT	CASHRTGASPGELFF
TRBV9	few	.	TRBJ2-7	TGTGCCAGCAGCGTAGGAGCAGAAATCCTCTACGAGCAGTACTTC	CASSVGAEILYEQYF
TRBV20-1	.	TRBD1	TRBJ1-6	TGCAGTGCCGCTCGACAGGGGGCATATTCACCCCTCAACTTT	CSAARQGAYSPLNF
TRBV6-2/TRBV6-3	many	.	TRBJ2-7	TGTGCCAGCAGATTAGGACACTCCTACGAGCAGTACTTC	CASRLGHSYEQYF
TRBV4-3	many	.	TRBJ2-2	TGCGCCAGCAGCCAAGGCCCGCCCCCCGGGGAGCTGTTTTTT	CASSQGPPPGELFF
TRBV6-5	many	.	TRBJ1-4	TGTGCCAGCAGTTACTTGGGGGCCGATGAAAAACTGTTTTTT	CASSYLGADEKLFF
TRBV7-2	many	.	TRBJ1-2	TGTGCCAGCAGCCCCCGACCGGGAGGCTATGGCTACACCTTC	CASSPRPGGYGYTF